The next 26 T cell receptor beta chains were all read from a single sample in a study of OX40 agonist ivuxolimab in advanced cancers. Assay: immunoSEQ multiplex PCR; the TCRdb copy retains only in-frame clones and omits some. The table lists 60,000 to 75,000 clones, roughly 80% of them singletons, with approximately 1.1% in the top ten. The source was CD4+ or CD8+ T cells sorted from blood, collected in a trial of the OX40 agonist ivuxolimab. The receptors were gathered from an adult with an advanced solid tumor such as melanoma, head and neck, liver or kidney cancer.

V gene TRBV15 combines with J gene TRBJ1-4; no reliable D call. Germline lookup yields CDR1 LNHNV and CDR2 YYDKDF (reference sequence). CDR3 size: 14 residues. Trimming left V 3 bases short and J 4 bases short, with 9 bases between. The CDR3 DNA sequence: TGTGCCACCAGCAGTAAACCGCGTAATGAAAAACTGTTTTTT. It translates to CATSSKPRNEKLFF. The entire variable domain, with the rest obtained from reference TRBV15 and TRBJ1-4, is as follows: DAMVIQNPRYQVTQFGKPVTLSCSQTLNHNVMYWYQQKSSQAPKLLFHYYDKDFNNEADTPDNFQSRRPNTSFCFLDIRSPGLGDTAMYLCATSSKPRNEKLFFGSGTQLSVL.

This chain connects TRBV5-1 to TRBJ2-7; TRBD2 agrees at 12 bases. The CDR3 is made up of 15 amino acids. The germline V gene encodes CDR1 SGHRS and CDR2 YFSETQ. V shed 3 bases and J 4 bases; nucleotides not matched to a gene: 5. The CDR3 protein is CASSSRLAGEYEQYF. The DNA for the CDR3 is TGCGCCAGCAGCTCTCGACTAGCGGGAGAATACGAGCAGTACTTC.

The chain uses TRBV5-4 and TRBJ2-6; maybe TRBD1 (5 bases). Germline assignment: CDR1 SGHNT and CDR2 YYREEE (reference sequence). V was trimmed by 4 bases and J by 0 bases, leaving 11 bases between them. The CDR3 is 16 amino acids. The CDR3 spells CASSQYQGSGANVLTF. CDR3 bases: TGTGCCAGCAGCCAATACCAGGGCTCTGGGGCCAACGTCCTGACTTTC.

This rearrangement joins TRBV18 to TRBJ2-1, with 8 bases aligning to TRBD2. This CDR3 region has 15 residues. V lost 6 bases, J lost 6 bases, and 10 bases stayed unmatched. The V gene's germline CDR1 is KGHSH and CDR2 LQKENI. CDR3 residues: CASSLRGGSANEQFF. As DNA, the CDR3 is TGTGCCAGCTCCCTCCGGGGGGGCTCTGCCAATGAGCAGTTCTTC.

In this sample, this clone turned up once. The chain is built from TRBV30 and TRBJ1-1; D may be TRBD1 (6 bases). The CDR3 has 13 residues. The germline V gene has CDR1 GTSNPN and CDR2 SVGIG (reference sequence). V was cut by 1 base and J by 2 bases, with 8 bases left in between. The CDR3 is CAWSADRNTEAFF. In nucleotides, the CDR3 is TGTGCCTGGAGTGCGGACAGAAACACTGAAGCTTTCTTT.

V and J are TRBV19 and TRBJ2-5; tentatively, D is TRBD2 (7 bases). There are 11 residues in the CDR3. The V gene's germline CDR1 is LNHDA and CDR2 SQIVND (reference sequence). V was trimmed by 4 bases and J by 10 bases, leaving 10 bases between them. The CDR3 loop is CASSNREGQYF. CDR3 DNA: TGTGCCAGTAGTAACAGGGAGGGCCAGTACTTC.

V is TRBV10-3 and J is TRBJ1-6; D unresolved. The CDR3 sequence is 15 residues long. Germline V CDR1 and CDR2: ENHRY, SYGVKD. Trimming cost V 4 bases and J 3 bases, with 10 bases left between them. CDR3 DNA sequence: TGTGCCATCAGTGCCCCAGCGGACTATAATTCACCCCTCCACTTT. This codes for CAISAPADYNSPLHF.

The V call is TRBV28, the J call TRBJ2-1, with 10 bases lining up with TRBD2. The CDR3 contains 15 residues. Per the germline V gene, CDR1 is MDHEN and CDR2 is SYDVKM. Trimming at V came to 6 bases and at J to 7 bases, leaving 9 bases not matched to a gene. CDR3 DNA: TGTGCCAGCAGGCCTCTAGCGGGGGCTCAGAATGAGCAGTTCTTC. Its translation: CASRPLAGAQNEQFF.

CDR3 region: CASRTSGGDEQFF. DNA for the CDR3: TGTGCCAGCAGGACTAGCGGGGGGGATGAGCAGTTCTTC. The chain has TRBV6-1 and TRBJ2-1; 14 positions match TRBD2. With 6 bases clipped from V and 8 bases from J, the junction kept 0 bases outside the gene matches. CDR1 and CDR2 from the germline V gene are MNHNS and SASEGT. This CDR3 has 13 residues.

The V and J genes are TRBV4-2 and TRBJ2-7, with D perhaps TRBD1 (5 bases). V lost 0 bases to trimming and J lost 2 bases, with 14 bases between them. This CDR3 contains 16 residues. Germline CDR1 and CDR2: LGHNA and YNFKEQ. CDR3 bases: TGTGCCAGCAGCCAAGAATGGGGCAGGATAGCCTACGAGCAGTACTTC. This gives the protein CASSQEWGRIAYEQYF.

This clone was counted a single time. The V gene is TRBV6-1, the J gene TRBJ1-2, with 11 bases aligning to TRBD1. Unmatched junction bases numbered 4, after V lost 4 bases and J lost 6 bases. The CDR3 runs to 14 residues. Per the germline V gene, CDR1 is MNHNS and CDR2 is SASEGT. CDR3 amino acids: CASSGGTGGNGYTF. The CDR3 DNA reads as TGTGCCAGCAGTGGGGGGACAGGGGGAAATGGCTACACCTTC.

This clone was observed a handful of times. V and J are TRBV7-8 and TRBJ1-1, with D unresolved. Per the germline V gene, CDR1 is SGHVS and CDR2 is FQNEAQ. The CDR3 has 11 amino acids. V was clipped by 5 bases and J by 0 bases, with 1 base between them. CDR3 amino acids: CASSVNTEAFF. In nucleotides, the CDR3 is TGTGCCAGCAGCGTGAACACTGAAGCTTTCTTT.

V gene TRBV10-3 combines with J gene TRBJ2-2, with 8 bases fitting TRBD2. The CDR3 loop spans 15 amino acids. The germline V gene has CDR1 ENHRY and CDR2 SYGVKD. With 6 bases clipped from V and 2 bases from J, the junction kept 5 bases outside the gene matches. CDR3 protein: CAIRDSGVNTGELFF. Here the CDR3 DNA reads TGTGCCATCAGGGATAGCGGGGTTAACACCGGGGAGCTGTTTTTT.

The rearrangement uses TRBV15 and TRBJ1-2, with D possibly being TRBD1 (6 bases). CDR3 length: 15 residues. Germline CDR1 and CDR2: LNHNV and YYDKDF (reference sequence). Trimming took 1 base from V and 5 from J, leaving 14 bases between them. The CDR3 loop is CATSRARQGQYGYTF. The CDR3 coding sequence is TGTGCCACCAGCAGAGCCAGGCAGGGACAATATGGCTACACCTTC.

As regards this clone: This sample includes further DNA sequences coding for the same CDR3. This chain connects TRBV5-1 to TRBJ2-2, with D possibly matching TRBD2 (6 bases). V was clipped by 4 bases and J by 4 bases, with 17 bases between them. From germline, CDR1 is SGHRS and CDR2 YFSETQ. This CDR3 has 16 amino acids. The CDR3 is CASSEGLFGPTGELFF. CDR3 DNA: TGCGCCAGCAGCGAGGGACTCTTTGGACCCACCGGGGAGCTGTTTTTT.

The rearrangement uses TRBV6-1 and TRBJ2-7; the D call may be TRBD1 or TRBD2 (7 bases each). CDR1 MNHNS and CDR2 SASEGT come from the germline V gene. Trimming removed 4 bases from V and 4 bases from J, with 17 bases in between. CDR3 length: 15 residues. CDR3 nucleotides: TGTGCCAGCAGTGTTAACAGGGGAGGGTCGTACGAGCAGTACTTC. It codes for CASSVNRGGSYEQYF.

The rearrangement uses TRBV29-1 and TRBJ1-2; no firm D call. V lost 4 bases, J lost 3 bases, and 6 bases lay in between. The length of the CDR3 is 11 residues. Germline CDR1 and CDR2: SQVTM and ANQGSEA. The CDR3 sequence: CSVVRDYGYTF. CDR3 nucleotides: TGCAGCGTTGTCAGAGACTATGGCTACACCTTC. Full variable domain (outside the CDR3, taken from reference TRBV29-1 and TRBJ1-2): SAVISQKPSRDICQRGTSLTIQCQVDSQVTMMFWYRQQPGQSLTLIATANQGSEATYESGFVIDKFPISRPNLTFSTLTVSNMSPEDSSIYLCSVVRDYGYTFGSGTRLTVV.

A few counts support this clone. The chain has TRBV7-2 and TRBJ1-6; perhaps TRBD1 as D (5 bases). The germline V gene has CDR1 SGHTA and CDR2 FQGNSA. Trimming left V 3 bases short and J 6 bases short, with 15 bases between. The CDR3 is made up of 16 amino acids. CDR3 region: CASSLDIGRINSPLHF. The CDR3 DNA is TGTGCCAGCAGCTTGGACATTGGACGGATTAATTCACCCCTCCACTTT.

The rearrangement joins TRBV30 to TRBJ2-1, with D perhaps matching TRBD2 (5 bases). V was clipped by 5 bases and J by 3 bases, with 14 bases between them. The CDR3 runs 14 residues. From germline, CDR1 is GTSNPN and CDR2 SVGIG (reference sequence). The CDR3 is CAWLPGGYYNEQFF. The CDR3 bases are TGTGCCTGGCTCCCGGGCGGGTACTACAATGAGCAGTTCTTC.

The table lists this clone with a few counts. This rearrangement joins TRBV25-1 to TRBJ2-4, with 8 bases fitting TRBD1. V was pared by 6 bases and J by 0 bases, with 13 bases of the junction left unmatched. This CDR3 region has 18 residues. CDR1 is MGHDK, CDR2 SYGVNS, per germline. The chain's CDR3 is CASRPKEDRALAKNIQYF. CDR3 nucleotides: TGTGCCAGCAGGCCAAAGGAGGACAGGGCCTTAGCCAAAAACATTCAGTACTTC. The full variable domain, rest sourced from reference TRBV25-1 and TRBJ2-4, is EADIYQTPRYLVIGTGKKITLECSQTMGHDKMYWYQQDPGMELHLIHYSYGVNSTEKGDLSSESTVSRIRTEHFPLTLESARPSHTSQYLCASRPKEDRALAKNIQYFGAGTRLSVL.

The V gene is TRBV13, the J gene TRBJ1-2; the D gene is possibly TRBD1 (5 bases). The CDR3 covers 16 residues. The ends were cut back, 0 bases at V and 5 bases at J, with 16 bases in the middle. Germline V gene lookup returns CDR1 PRHDT and CDR2 FYEKMQ (reference sequence). The CDR3 region has the DNA TGTGCCAGCAGCTTAGGTAAGCACCGGGACGAGTATGGCTACACCTTC. Amino acid sequence: CASSLGKHRDEYGYTF.

This clone was found a few times. V and J are TRBV7-9 and TRBJ1-2; 8 bases align to TRBD1. Germline values: CDR1 SEHNR, CDR2 FQNEAQ (reference sequence). The CDR3 has 14 residues. V shed 5 bases, J shed 4 bases, and the junction held 6 bases outside the gene matches. This CDR3 reads CASSLQGGTYGYTF. As DNA, the CDR3 is TGTGCCAGCAGCCTACAGGGGGGTACCTATGGCTACACCTTC.

The V gene is TRBV29-1, the J gene TRBJ2-7; 9 nucleotides match TRBD1. V was clipped by 6 bases and J by 9 bases; unmatched bases: 15. The V gene's germline CDR1 is SQVTM and CDR2 ANQGSEA. The CDR3 has 14 residues. The DNA of the CDR3 is TGCAGCGTCGGGAGCATTGGACAGGGGCTAGGGCAGTACTTC. As protein: CSVGSIGQGLGQYF.

The chain employs TRBV5-6 and TRBJ1-5; D unresolved. The ends were cut back, 4 bases at V and 8 bases at J, with 10 bases in the middle. Germline V gene data show CDR1 as SGHDT and CDR2 as YYEEEE. This CDR3 contains 12 residues. The CDR3 nucleotides read TGTGCCAGCAGCCTTGGGCCAGAGCCCCAGCATTTT. This encodes CASSLGPEPQHF.

The V call is TRBV5-6, the J call TRBJ1-1; 9 bases match TRBD1. This CDR3 is 14 amino acids long. V gave up 2 bases and J gave up 5 bases; unmatched junction bases: 4. The germline V gene encodes CDR1 SGHDT and CDR2 YYEEEE. DNA for the CDR3: TGTGCCAGCAGCTTCCGGGACAGGGCGACTGAAGCTTTCTTT. This codes for CASSFRDRATEAFF.

This chain's CDR3 is CASSYSNRQETQYF. CDR3 bases: TGTGCCAGCAGTTACTCGAACAGGCAAGAGACCCAGTACTTC. The chain carries TRBV6-5 and TRBJ2-5, with D perhaps TRBD1 (5 bases). Per the germline V gene, CDR1 is MNHEY and CDR2 is SVGAGI. The CDR3 runs 14 residues. V was pared by 0 bases and J by 2 bases, with 7 bases between.